This TCR beta chain emerged from a study of shared clonotypes between healthy human individuals. About the study: Used for every donor were three CD4 naive, three CD4 memory, two CD8 naive and one CD8 memory plate.

Genomic DNA per cell subset filled all wells of several immunoSEQ plates. Profiling relied on immunoSEQ multiplex PCR, and the TCRdb table lists in-frame clones only, not all of them. The sample includes over a million clones, 95% to 99% of them seen just once. This clone came up once. This CDR3 is built from 19 residues. Germline V gene lookup returns CDR1 SGHTA and CDR2 FQGNSA. Trimming pared 4 bases from V and 5 bases from J, leaving 26 bases between. The chain joins TRBV7-2 to TRBJ2-2; a possible D gene is TRBD1 (5 bases). This receptor was taken from a man under 40 in good health. Sequenced: naive CD4+ T cells sorted from blood. As to subset: CD45RA+ positively selected. Here the CDR3 reads CASSSRKGLDVLGTGELFF. For the CDR3, the DNA is TGTGCCAGCAGCTCCCGAAAGGGGCTAGACGTTTTAGGGACCGGGGAGCTGTTTTTT.